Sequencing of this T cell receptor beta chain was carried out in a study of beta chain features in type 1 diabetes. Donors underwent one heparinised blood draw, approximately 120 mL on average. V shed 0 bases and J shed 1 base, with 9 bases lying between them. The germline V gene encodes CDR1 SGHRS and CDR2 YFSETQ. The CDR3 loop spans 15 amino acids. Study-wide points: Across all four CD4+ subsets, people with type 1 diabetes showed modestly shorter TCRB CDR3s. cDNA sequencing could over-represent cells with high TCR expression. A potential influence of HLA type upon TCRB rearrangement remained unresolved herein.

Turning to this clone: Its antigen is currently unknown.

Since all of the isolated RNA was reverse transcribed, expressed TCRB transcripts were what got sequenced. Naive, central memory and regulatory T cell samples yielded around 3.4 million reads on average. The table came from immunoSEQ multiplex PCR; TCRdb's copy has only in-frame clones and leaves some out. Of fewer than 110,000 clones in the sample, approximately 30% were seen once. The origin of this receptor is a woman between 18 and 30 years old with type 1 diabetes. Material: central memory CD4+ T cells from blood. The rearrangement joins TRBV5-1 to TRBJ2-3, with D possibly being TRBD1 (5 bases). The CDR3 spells CASSLGTTGTDTQYF. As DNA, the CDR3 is TGCGCCAGCAGCTTGGGAACGACAGGCACAGATACGCAGTATTTT.